The entry below describes one TCR beta chain. V dropped 2 bases and J dropped 7 bases, with 15 bases sitting between them. The CDR3 covers 15 residues. The V gene's germline CDR1 is MDHEN and CDR2 SYDVKM. The source of the sample is a study of cytomegalovirus exposure and HLA in healthy donors. Amplification used 60 Vbeta primers and 13 Jbeta primers. Data came from immunoSEQ multiplex PCR; TCRdb stores just in-frame clones and leaves some out. The sample has under 200,000 clones, 75% to 85% seen once. The receptor comes from a woman aged 18-29 years in good health and CMV-seropositive. The sample comprised PBMCs. This chain joins TRBV28 and TRBJ1-5, with D perhaps matching TRBD1 (5 bases). The CDR3 sequence is CASSLGGERLQPQHF. The CDR3 DNA follows: TGTGCCAGCAGTTTAGGGGGGGAAAGACTACAGCCCCAGCATTTT.